The 4 T cell receptor beta chains below all came from one sample that was sequenced in a study of neurological immune-mediated disorders. TCRdb used MiXCR to reprocess the 5' RACE reads, holding one entry per CDR3 protein. The table includes more than 50,000 distinct CDR3 sequences, about 4.2% detected once. The sequenced material came from PBMCs. These receptors came from a man aged 25 to 40 with multiple sclerosis.

This clonotype has at least ten counts. The chain joins TRBV5-1 to TRBJ1-1; D gene uncertain. The CDR3 length is 14 residues. CDR1 is SGHRS and CDR2 is YFSETQ in the germline V gene. V lost 0 bases to trimming and J lost 1 base, with 7 bases between them. This chain's CDR3 is CASSLAPPNTEAFF. CDR3 in DNA: TGCGCCAGCAGCTTGGCACCGCCGAACACTGAAGCTTTCTTT.

This clonotype has at least ten counts. The chain joins TRBV25-1 to TRBJ1-2; 7 nucleotides align to TRBD1. This CDR3 comprises 13 residues. Trimming cost V 4 bases and J 5 bases; bases outside gene matches: 4. CDR1 is MGHDK, CDR2 SYGVNS, per germline. CDR3 nucleotide sequence: TGTGCCAGCAGTGGACAGGGTTCATATGGCTACACCTTC. Translated, it gives CASSGQGSYGYTF.

This clonotype was recorded at least ten times. The V and J genes are TRBV20-1 and TRBJ1-2; D is unresolved. CDR3 size: 15 residues. V lost 0 bases to trimming and J lost 4 bases, with 15 bases between them. Looked up from germline, CDR1 is DFQATT and CDR2 is SNEGSKA (reference sequence). The CDR3 sequence: CSARDTAVLAYGYTF. In DNA form, the CDR3 reads TGCAGTGCTAGAGATACCGCAGTCCTCGCCTATGGCTACACCTTC.

Concerning this clonotype: The germline gene is not matched at one end of the junction; a read error may be the cause. J is TRBJ2-6 and V is TRBV5-6, with D possibly TRBD1 on 5 matching bases. Germline loops: CDR1 SGHDT, CDR2 YYEEEE. The CDR3 loop spans 13 amino acids. CDR3 residues: CASRLSGAKVLTF. The CDR3 coding sequence is TGTGCCAGCAGACTCTCTGGGGCCAAAGTCCTGACTTTC.